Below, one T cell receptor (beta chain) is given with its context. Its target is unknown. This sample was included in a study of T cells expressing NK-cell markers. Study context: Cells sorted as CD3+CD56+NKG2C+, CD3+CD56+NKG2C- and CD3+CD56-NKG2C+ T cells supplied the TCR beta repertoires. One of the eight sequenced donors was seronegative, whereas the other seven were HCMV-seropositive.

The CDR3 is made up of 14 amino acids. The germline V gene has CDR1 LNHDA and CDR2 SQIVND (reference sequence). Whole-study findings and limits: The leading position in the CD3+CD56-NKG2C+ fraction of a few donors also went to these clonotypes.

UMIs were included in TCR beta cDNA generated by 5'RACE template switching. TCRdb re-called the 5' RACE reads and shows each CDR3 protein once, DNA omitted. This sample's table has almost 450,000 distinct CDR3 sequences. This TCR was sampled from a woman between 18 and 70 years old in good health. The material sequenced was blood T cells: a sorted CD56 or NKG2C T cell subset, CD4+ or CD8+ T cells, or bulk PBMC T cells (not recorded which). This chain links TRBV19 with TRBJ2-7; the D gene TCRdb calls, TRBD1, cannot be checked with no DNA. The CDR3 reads CASSIRWTDYEQYF.